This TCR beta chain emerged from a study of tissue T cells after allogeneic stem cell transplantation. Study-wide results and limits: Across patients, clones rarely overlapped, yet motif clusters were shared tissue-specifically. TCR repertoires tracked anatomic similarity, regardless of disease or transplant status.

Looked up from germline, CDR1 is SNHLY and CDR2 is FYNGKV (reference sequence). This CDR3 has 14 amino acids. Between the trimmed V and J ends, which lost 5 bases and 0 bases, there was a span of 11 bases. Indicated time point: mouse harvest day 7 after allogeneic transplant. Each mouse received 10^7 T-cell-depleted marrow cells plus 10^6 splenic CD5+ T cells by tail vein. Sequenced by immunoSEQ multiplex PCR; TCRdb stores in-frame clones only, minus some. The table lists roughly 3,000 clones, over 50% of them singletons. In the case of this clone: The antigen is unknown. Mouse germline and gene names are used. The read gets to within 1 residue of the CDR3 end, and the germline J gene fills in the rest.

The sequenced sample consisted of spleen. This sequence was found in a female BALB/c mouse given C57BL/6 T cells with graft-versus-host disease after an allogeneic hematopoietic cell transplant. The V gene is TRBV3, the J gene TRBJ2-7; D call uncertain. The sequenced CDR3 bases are TGTGCCAGCAGCCCGCGCAGGCTCTCCTATGAACAGTAC. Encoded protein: CASSPRRLSYEQY. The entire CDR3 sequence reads CASSPRRLSYEQYF. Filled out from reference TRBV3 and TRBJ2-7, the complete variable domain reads GPKVLQIPSHQIIDMGQMVTLNCDPVSNHLYFYWYKQILGQQMEFLVNFYNGKVMEKSKLFKDQFSVERPDGSYFTLKIQPTALEDSAVYFCASSPRRLSYEQYFGPGTRLTVL.